The 27 T cell receptor beta chains below were found in one sample sequenced in a study of HIV-infected patients and healthy controls. No cell fractionation was done, so the repertoire covers all unsorted peripheral blood T cells. cDNA was made from 500 ng RNA using alpha and beta constant primers. Alpha and beta chain libraries were made separately by chain-specific third strand synthesis with multiplexing indices. TCRdb re-called the 5' RACE reads with MiXCR, one entry per CDR3 protein. The table has 15,000 to 20,000 distinct CDR3 sequences, roughly 9.1% seen once; the top ten hold approximately 3.3%. Sequences were obtained from blood. These TCRs come from an adult in good health.

V usage is TRBV28 and J usage is TRBJ2-3; no clear D gene. V lost 6 bases and J 2 bases, leaving 9 bases between the germline ends. The germline CDR1 and CDR2 sequences are MDHEN and SYDVKM. This CDR3 spans 13 amino acids. CDR3 sequence: CASSRRFTDTQYF. The CDR3, as DNA: TGTGCCAGCAGCCGCCGGTTCACAGATACGCAGTATTTT. Supplemented by reference TRBV28 and TRBJ2-3, the full variable domain reads DVKVTQSSRYLVKRTGEKVFLECVQDMDHENMFWYRQDPGLGLRLIYFSYDVKMKEKGDIPEGYSVSREKKERFSLILESASTNQTSMYLCASSRRFTDTQYFGPGTRLTVL.

This clonotype has a count of ten or more. The genes are TRBV6-5 and TRBJ2-1; possible D gene TRBD1, 5 bases. The CDR3 has 14 residues. Deletions cut 2 bases from V and 5 bases from J, with 10 bases between. The germline V gene has CDR1 MNHEY and CDR2 SVGAGI. This CDR3 is CASSYGAQNNEQFF. CDR3 sequence (DNA): TGTGCCAGCAGTTACGGGGCGCAAAACAATGAGCAGTTCTTC.

This clonotype was recorded many times. J is TRBJ1-4 and V is TRBV7-9; tentative D call: TRBD1 (6 bases). The V gene's germline CDR1 is SEHNR and CDR2 FQNEAQ (reference sequence). Between the trimmed V and J ends, which lost 1 base and 5 bases, there was a span of 8 bases. This CDR3 is 14 amino acids long. CDR3 region: CASSLGQDNEKLFF. The CDR3 DNA sequence: TGTGCCAGCAGCTTAGGACAGGACAATGAAAAACTGTTTTTT.

The V and J genes are TRBV5-8 and TRBJ2-7, with D possibly matching TRBD2 (6 bases). The CDR3 sequence is 14 residues long. With 1 base removed from V and 0 bases from J, the gap between germline ends came to 8 bases. Germline assignment: CDR1 SGHTS and CDR2 YDEGEE. The CDR3 DNA follows: TGTGCCAGCAGCTTGTGGGGAGGCTCCTACGAGCAGTACTTC. Its protein product is CASSLWGGSYEQYF.

In this sample, this clonotype turned up many times. The chain uses TRBV7-6 and TRBJ2-7; D ambiguous. V gave up 4 bases and J gave up 5 bases, with 15 bases separating them. CDR3 size: 14 residues. The germline V gene encodes CDR1 SGHVS and CDR2 FNYEAQ. The CDR3 DNA reads as TGTGCCAGCAGCTCCCCCTCGGCCCTAAACGAGCAGTACTTC. It encodes CASSSPSALNEQYF.

By sample fraction, this clonotype is medium-sized. The V call is TRBV14, the J call TRBJ1-1; D remains ambiguous. The CDR3 covers 13 residues. Trimming cost V 0 bases and J 6 bases, with 8 bases left between them. Germline CDR1 SGHDN, CDR2 FVKESK. DNA for the CDR3: TGTGCCAGCAGCCAAGATAGGACGTCTGAAGCTTTCTTT. The encoded protein is CASSQDRTSEAFF.

This clonotype is medium-sized by share. The chain combines TRBV7-9 with TRBJ1-2; unclear D gene. V was pared by 1 base and J by 5 bases, with 11 bases between. Germline V gene lookup returns CDR1 SEHNR and CDR2 FQNEAQ (reference sequence). CDR3 length: 14 amino acids. DNA for the CDR3: TGTGCCAGCAGCTTAGTGGAGGGTAGATATGGCTACACCTTC. Protein: CASSLVEGRYGYTF.

This clonotype came up many times. The V gene is TRBV7-9, the J gene TRBJ2-1; D is undetermined. The length of the CDR3 is 15 residues. Trimming removed 1 base at V and 6 bases at J, with 13 bases between. The germline V gene has CDR1 SEHNR and CDR2 FQNEAQ (reference sequence). The CDR3, as DNA: TGTGCCAGCAGCTTAGAGGAGTCATCCCCCAATGAGCAGTTCTTC. Amino acid sequence: CASSLEESSPNEQFF.

In this sample, this clonotype turned up many times. The rearrangement joins TRBV20-1 to TRBJ2-5, with 8 bases that match TRBD1. CDR3 size: 14 residues. Germline assignment: CDR1 DFQATT and CDR2 SNEGSKA (reference sequence). Trimming took 6 bases from V and 5 from J; bases not matched to a gene: 11. DNA of the CDR3: TGCAGTGCCCCCACCGGGACAGGCATGGAGACCCAGTACTTC. Translation gives CSAPTGTGMETQYF.

This chain joins TRBV29-1 and TRBJ1-1; TRBD1 matches at 7 bases. Trimming removed 3 bases from V and 1 base from J; junction bases left unmatched: 2. Germline V gene lookup returns CDR1 SQVTM and CDR2 ANQGSEA. CDR3 length equals 13 residues. CDR3 DNA sequence: TGCAGCGTTGACAGGGGGGGGAACACTGAAGCTTTCTTT. Its translation: CSVDRGGNTEAFF.

This clonotype has a count of ten or more. The CDR3 region is CASSRTGAYEQYF. The CDR3 DNA reads as TGTGCCAGCAGCAGGACGGGGGCCTACGAGCAGTACTTC. The V call is TRBV5-6, the J call TRBJ2-7, with D maybe TRBD2 (6 bases). Trimming shortened V by 4 bases and J by 2 bases, and 10 bases separated the two germline ends. The CDR3 consists of 13 residues. Looked up from germline, CDR1 is SGHDT and CDR2 is YYEEEE.

Within the sample, this clonotype is medium-sized. The CDR3 here is CASSYSSVGTQYF. Here the CDR3 DNA reads TGTGCCAGCAGTTACTCTAGCGTAGGCACGCAGTATTTT. V usage is TRBV6-5 and J usage is TRBJ2-3, with D possibly TRBD2 on 5 matching bases. Germline V CDR1 and CDR2: MNHEY, SVGAGI. This CDR3 has 13 amino acids. Trimming left V 0 bases short and J 9 bases short, with 10 bases between.

The chain employs TRBV6-6 and TRBJ1-5; D may be TRBD1 (6 bases). Trimming removed 6 bases at V and 3 bases at J, with 15 bases between. The CDR3 extends over 15 amino acids. Germline V CDR1 and CDR2: MNHNY, SVGAGI (reference sequence). Here the CDR3 reads CASRDAGAHNQPQHF. DNA for the CDR3: TGTGCCAGCAGAGACGCGGGGGCGCACAATCAGCCCCAGCATTTT.

This clonotype appeared many times. The chain has TRBV3-2 and TRBJ1-4. TRBV3-2 is classified as a pseudogene. The CDR3 has 16 amino acids. The CDR3 nucleotides are TGTGCCAGCAGCCCAGAGCGGAAATACGAATCTGAAAAACTGTTTTTT. Amino acids: CASSPERKYESEKLFF.

By its share, this clonotype is medium-sized. The genes are TRBV29-1 and TRBJ2-3; D call uncertain. Germline CDR1 reads SQVTM; CDR2 reads ANQGSEA. V lost 4 bases and J 6 bases, leaving 5 bases between the germline ends. The CDR3 extends over 10 amino acids. The CDR3 sequence: CSVGVDTQYF. The CDR3 region has the DNA TGCAGCGTTGGAGTTGATACGCAGTATTTT.

The chain recombines TRBV18 with TRBJ1-1, with 8 bases fitting TRBD1. CDR1 and CDR2 (germline): KGHSH, LQKENI. Trimming took 4 bases from V and 4 from J; bases not matched to a gene: 11. CDR3 length equals 16 residues. The CDR3: CASSRSVTGAGTEAFF. CDR3 sequence (DNA): TGTGCCAGCTCACGAAGCGTGACAGGGGCGGGCACTGAAGCTTTCTTT.

The sample holds many counts of this clonotype. The DNA of the CDR3 is TGCAGTGTAGGCACCGCGAACACCGGGGAGCTGTTTTTT. Encoded protein: CSVGTANTGELFF. The V gene is TRBV20-1, the J gene TRBJ2-2; D call uncertain. Germline CDR1 is DFQATT and CDR2 is SNEGSKA (reference sequence). V was trimmed by 7 bases and J by 0 bases, leaving 9 bases between them. The CDR3 length is 13 residues.

V usage is TRBV7-9 and J usage is TRBJ2-4; D ambiguous. Between the trimmed V and J ends, which lost 3 bases and 8 bases, there was a span of 5 bases. CDR3 length equals 11 residues. The germline V gene encodes CDR1 SEHNR and CDR2 FQNEAQ (reference sequence). CDR3 nucleotide sequence: TGTGCCAGCAGCTTCGGTGACATTCAGTACTTC. It encodes CASSFGDIQYF.

This clonotype was recorded many times. The chain has TRBV13 and TRBJ2-2; 13 bases are a match to TRBD2. The CDR3 is made up of 16 amino acids. In germline, CDR1 is PRHDT, CDR2 FYEKMQ (reference sequence). The trim removed 5 bases at V and 4 bases at J, leaving 4 bases unmatched. The CDR3 coding sequence is TGTGCCAGCAGCCCCGGGACTAGCGGGATCACCGGGGAGCTGTTTTTT. Its translation: CASSPGTSGITGELFF.

In this sample, this clonotype turned up many times. This chain links TRBV9 with TRBJ2-3; TRBD2 matches 11 bases. The V gene's germline CDR1 is SGDLS and CDR2 YYNGEE. The junction had 7 bases not matched to a gene; V was cut back by 4 bases and J by 0 bases. There are 17 residues in the CDR3. CDR3 DNA sequence: TGTGCCAGCAGCCTGACCGGGACTAGCGGTAGCACAGATACGCAGTATTTT. It codes for CASSLTGTSGSTDTQYF.

This clonotype rates as medium-sized. V usage is TRBV20-1 and J usage is TRBJ2-1; 8 nucleotides align to TRBD2. The CDR3 length is 13 residues. Losses at the gene ends were 5 bases for V and 8 bases for J; bases not matched to a gene: 8. The germline CDR1 and CDR2 sequences are DFQATT and SNEGSKA (reference sequence). The CDR3 spells CSAHGLAGDEQFF. The CDR3 nucleotides read TGCAGTGCTCATGGGCTAGCGGGCGATGAGCAGTTCTTC.

This clonotype was counted many times. V is TRBV7-2 and J is TRBJ2-3; possible D gene TRBD1, 6 bases. V was pared by 8 bases and J by 3 bases, with 15 bases between. This CDR3 is built from 14 residues. Germline V gene sequence: CDR1 SGHTA, CDR2 FQGNSA. CDR3: CASALRTDTDTQYF. Written as DNA, the CDR3 is TGTGCCAGCGCCCTGCGGACAGATACAGATACGCAGTATTTT.

By frequency in the sample, this clonotype is medium-sized. V is TRBV7-9 and J is TRBJ1-3, with 8 bases aligning to TRBD1. V lost 3 bases and J lost 0; bases outside the gene matches: 4. There are 16 residues in the CDR3. Germline CDR1 is SEHNR and CDR2 is FQNEAQ (reference sequence). In DNA, the CDR3 is TGTGCCAGCAGCTTGACAGGGGCCTTCTCTGGAAACACCATATATTTT. This sequence encodes CASSLTGAFSGNTIYF.

Ten or more counts support this clonotype. V gene TRBV3-1 combines with J gene TRBJ2-1; D is unresolved. This CDR3 has 16 residues. The V gene's germline CDR1 is LGHDT and CDR2 YNNKEL (reference sequence). The V gene lost 0 bases and the J gene lost 0 bases, with 9 bases spanning the gap. In nucleotides, the CDR3 is TGTGCCAGCAGCCAAGATAAGGACGGCTCCTACAATGAGCAGTTCTTC. It is translated as CASSQDKDGSYNEQFF.

Many counts were recorded for this clonotype. This chain uses TRBV12-3 or TRBV12-4 with TRBJ2-1, with no clear D. The V end lost 1 base, the J end lost 9 bases, and 10 bases lay between the germline ends. This CDR3 comprises 13 residues. The CDR3 protein is CASSLGRSGEQFF. CDR3 nucleotide sequence: TGTGCCAGCAGTTTAGGGCGGTCGGGTGAGCAGTTCTTC.

This clonotype was counted a few times. The chain uses TRBV7-2 and TRBJ2-1, with 7 bases that match TRBD2. The CDR3 is 10 residues long. CDR1 is SGHTA and CDR2 is FQGNSA in the germline V gene. V trimming: 11 bases; J trimming: 7 bases; junction bases outside the gene matches: 2. The CDR3: CARGGNEQFF. The CDR3 bases are TGTGCCCGGGGAGGGAATGAGCAGTTCTTC.

The rearrangement links TRBV6-5 to TRBJ2-3, with D possibly matching TRBD1 (5 bases). The ends were cut back, 2 bases at V and 4 bases at J, with 16 bases in the middle. Germline CDR1 reads MNHEY; CDR2 reads SVGAGI. This CDR3 has 16 amino acids. CDR3 nucleotide sequence: TGTGCCAGCAGTTACCAATCAAGACAGAGGCCAGATACGCAGTATTTT. Encoded protein: CASSYQSRQRPDTQYF.